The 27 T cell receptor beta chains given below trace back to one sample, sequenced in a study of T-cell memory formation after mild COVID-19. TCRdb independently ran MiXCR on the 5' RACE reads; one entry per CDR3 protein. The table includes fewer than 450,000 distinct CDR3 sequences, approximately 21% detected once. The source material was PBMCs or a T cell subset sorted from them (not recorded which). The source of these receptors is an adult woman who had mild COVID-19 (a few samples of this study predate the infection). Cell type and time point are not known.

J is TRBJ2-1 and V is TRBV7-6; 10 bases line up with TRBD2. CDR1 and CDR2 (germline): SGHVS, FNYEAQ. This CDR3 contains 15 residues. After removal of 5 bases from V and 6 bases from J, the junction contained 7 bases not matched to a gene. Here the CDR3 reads CASSLLAGLGNEQFF. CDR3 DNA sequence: TGTGCCAGCAGCCTACTAGCGGGACTTGGCAATGAGCAGTTCTTC.

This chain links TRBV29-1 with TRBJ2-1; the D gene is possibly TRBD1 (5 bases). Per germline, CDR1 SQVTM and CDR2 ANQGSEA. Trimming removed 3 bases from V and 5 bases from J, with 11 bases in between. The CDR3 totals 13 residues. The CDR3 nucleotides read TGCAGCGTTGAGAGGACAATGGACAATGAGCAGTTCTTC. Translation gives CSVERTMDNEQFF.

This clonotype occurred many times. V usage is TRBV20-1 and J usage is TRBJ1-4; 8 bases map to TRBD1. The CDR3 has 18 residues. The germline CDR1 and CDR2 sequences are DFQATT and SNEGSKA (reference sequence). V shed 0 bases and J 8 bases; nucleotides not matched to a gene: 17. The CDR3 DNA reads TGCAGTGCTAGAGATCGGGGACAGGCTCGCCGTGGAGGAGAAAAACTGTTTTTT. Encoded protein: CSARDRGQARRGGEKLFF.

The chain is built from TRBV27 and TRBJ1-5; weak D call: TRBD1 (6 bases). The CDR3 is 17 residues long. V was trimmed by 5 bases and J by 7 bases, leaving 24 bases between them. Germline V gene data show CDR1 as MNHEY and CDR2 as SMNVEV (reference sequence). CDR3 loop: CASSPSAGTLGYQPQHF. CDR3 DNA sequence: TGTGCCAGCAGTCCCTCCGCAGGGACACTTGGTTACCAGCCCCAGCATTTT.

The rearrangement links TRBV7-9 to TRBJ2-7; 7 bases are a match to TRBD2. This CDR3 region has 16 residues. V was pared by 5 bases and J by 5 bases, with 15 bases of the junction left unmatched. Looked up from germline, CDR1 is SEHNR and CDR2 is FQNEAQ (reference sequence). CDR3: CASSHGSGGDWDEQYF. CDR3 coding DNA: TGTGCCAGCAGCCATGGTTCTGGGGGGGACTGGGACGAGCAGTACTTC.

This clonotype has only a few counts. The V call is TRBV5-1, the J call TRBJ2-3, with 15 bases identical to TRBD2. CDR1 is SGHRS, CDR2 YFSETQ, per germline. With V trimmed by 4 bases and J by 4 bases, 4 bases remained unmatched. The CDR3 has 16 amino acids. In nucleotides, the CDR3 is TGCGCCAGCAGCCGAGGACTAGCGGGAGGGCCAGATACGCAGTATTTT. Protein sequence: CASSRGLAGGPDTQYF. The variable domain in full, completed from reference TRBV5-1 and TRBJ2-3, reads KAGVTQTPRYLIKTRGQQVTLSCSPISGHRSVSWYQQTPGQGLQFLFEYFSETQRNKGNFPGRFSGRQFSNSRSEMNVSTLELGDSALYLCASSRGLAGGPDTQYFGPGTRLTVL.

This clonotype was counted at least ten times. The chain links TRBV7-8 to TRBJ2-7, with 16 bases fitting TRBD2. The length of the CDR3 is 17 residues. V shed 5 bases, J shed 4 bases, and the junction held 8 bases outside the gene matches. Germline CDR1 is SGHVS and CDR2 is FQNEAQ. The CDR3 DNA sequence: TGTGCCAGCAGCCCAGGGACTAGCGGGGGGGCGGTTTACGAGCAGTACTTC. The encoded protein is CASSPGTSGGAVYEQYF.

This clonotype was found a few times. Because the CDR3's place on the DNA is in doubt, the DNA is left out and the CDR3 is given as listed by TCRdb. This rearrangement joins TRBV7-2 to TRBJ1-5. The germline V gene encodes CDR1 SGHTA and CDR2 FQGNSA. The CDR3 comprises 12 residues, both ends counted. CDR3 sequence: CASSFAASPSIF.

The CDR3 sequence: CSVGRVQETQYF. In DNA, the CDR3 is TGCAGCGTTGGTAGGGTCCAAGAGACCCAGTACTTC. This chain joins TRBV29-1 and TRBJ2-5; D remains unclear. Germline CDR1 and CDR2: SQVTM and ANQGSEA. V was shortened by 4 bases and J by 1 base, with 7 bases between the two germline ends. The CDR3 is 12 residues long.

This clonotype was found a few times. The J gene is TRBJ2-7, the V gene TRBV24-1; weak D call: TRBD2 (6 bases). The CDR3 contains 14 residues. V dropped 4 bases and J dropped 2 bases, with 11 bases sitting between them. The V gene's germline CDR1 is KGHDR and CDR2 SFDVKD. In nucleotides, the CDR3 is TGTGCCACCAGTGACGGGGGAATTCCCTACGAGCAGTACTTC. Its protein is CATSDGGIPYEQYF.

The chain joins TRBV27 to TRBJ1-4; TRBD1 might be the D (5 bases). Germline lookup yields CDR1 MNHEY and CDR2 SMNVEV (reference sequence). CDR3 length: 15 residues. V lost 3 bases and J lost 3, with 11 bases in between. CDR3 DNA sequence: TGTGCCAGCAGTTTCGGGGGTTTAGCTAATGAAAAACTGTTTTTT. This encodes CASSFGGLANEKLFF.

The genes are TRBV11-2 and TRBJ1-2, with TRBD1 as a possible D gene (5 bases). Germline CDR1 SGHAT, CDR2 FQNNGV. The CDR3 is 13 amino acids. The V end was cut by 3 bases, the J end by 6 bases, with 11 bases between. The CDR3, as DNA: TGTGCCAGCAGCTTCGGGACCCCGGATGGCTACACCTTC. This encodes CASSFGTPDGYTF.

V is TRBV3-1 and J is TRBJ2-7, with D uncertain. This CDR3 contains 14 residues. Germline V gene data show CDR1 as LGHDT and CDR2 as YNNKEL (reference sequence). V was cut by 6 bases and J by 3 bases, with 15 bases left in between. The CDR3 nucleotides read TGTGCCAGCAGTCCCGGGCCCTCCTTCTACGAGCAGTACTTC. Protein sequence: CASSPGPSFYEQYF.

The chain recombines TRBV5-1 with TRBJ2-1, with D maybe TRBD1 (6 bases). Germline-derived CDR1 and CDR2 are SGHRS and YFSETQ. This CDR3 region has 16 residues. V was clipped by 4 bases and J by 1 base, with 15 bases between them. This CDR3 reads CASSILTGQSYNEQFF. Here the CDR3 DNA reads TGCGCCAGCAGCATTCTCACAGGGCAGTCCTACAATGAGCAGTTCTTC.

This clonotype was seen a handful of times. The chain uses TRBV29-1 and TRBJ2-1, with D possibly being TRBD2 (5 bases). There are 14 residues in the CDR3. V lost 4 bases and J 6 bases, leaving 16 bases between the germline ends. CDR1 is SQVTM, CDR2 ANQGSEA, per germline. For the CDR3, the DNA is TGCAGCGTTGGGGCCAGCGGCCGGGGCAATGAGCAGTTCTTC. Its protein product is CSVGASGRGNEQFF.

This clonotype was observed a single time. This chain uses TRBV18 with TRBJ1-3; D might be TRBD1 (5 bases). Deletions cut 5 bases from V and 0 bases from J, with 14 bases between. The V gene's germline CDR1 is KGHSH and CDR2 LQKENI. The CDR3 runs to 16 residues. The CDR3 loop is CASSLTENLSGNTIYF. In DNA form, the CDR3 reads TGTGCCAGCTCATTGACAGAGAACCTCTCTGGAAACACCATATATTTT.

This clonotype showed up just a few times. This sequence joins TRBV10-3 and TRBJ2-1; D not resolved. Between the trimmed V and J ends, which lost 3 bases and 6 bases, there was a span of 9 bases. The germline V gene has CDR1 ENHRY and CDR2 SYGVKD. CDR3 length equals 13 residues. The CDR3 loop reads CAISDGNSNEQFF. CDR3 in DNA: TGTGCCATCAGTGATGGTAACAGCAATGAGCAGTTCTTC.

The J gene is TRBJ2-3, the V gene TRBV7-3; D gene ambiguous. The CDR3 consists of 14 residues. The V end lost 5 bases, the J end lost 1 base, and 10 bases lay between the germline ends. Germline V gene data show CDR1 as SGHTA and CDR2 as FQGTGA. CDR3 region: CASSPQLGTDTQYF. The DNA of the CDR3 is TGTGCCAGCAGCCCCCAGCTGGGCACAGATACGCAGTATTTT.

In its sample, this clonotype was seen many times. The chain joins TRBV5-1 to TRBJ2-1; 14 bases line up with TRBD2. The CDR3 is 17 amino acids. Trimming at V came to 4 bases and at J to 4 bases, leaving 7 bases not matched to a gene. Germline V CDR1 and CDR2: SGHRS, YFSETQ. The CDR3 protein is CASSPGLAGDPYNEQFF. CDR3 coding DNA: TGCGCCAGCAGCCCGGGACTAGCGGGAGACCCATACAATGAGCAGTTCTTC.

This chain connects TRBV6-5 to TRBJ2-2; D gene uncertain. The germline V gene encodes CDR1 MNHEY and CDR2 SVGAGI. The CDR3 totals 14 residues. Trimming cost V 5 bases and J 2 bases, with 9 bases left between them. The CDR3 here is CASSTYQNTGELFF. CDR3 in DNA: TGTGCCAGCAGTACATACCAAAACACCGGGGAGCTGTTTTTT.

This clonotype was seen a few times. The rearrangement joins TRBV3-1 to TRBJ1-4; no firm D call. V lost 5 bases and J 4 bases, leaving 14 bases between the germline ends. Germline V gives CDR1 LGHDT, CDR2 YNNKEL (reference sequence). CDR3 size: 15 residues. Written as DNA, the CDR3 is TGTGCCAGCAGCTATTTTGGGCGACGTAATGAAAAACTGTTTTTT. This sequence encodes CASSYFGRRNEKLFF.

The CDR3 loop is CASKEREAKNIQYF. DNA for the CDR3: TGTGCCAGCAAGGAGCGGGAAGCCAAAAACATTCAGTACTTC. This chain connects TRBV7-8 to TRBJ2-4; 7 nucleotides match TRBD2. The CDR3 contains 14 residues. V lost 7 bases to trimming and J lost 0 bases; unmatched junction nucleotides: 3. Germline loops: CDR1 SGHVS, CDR2 FQNEAQ.

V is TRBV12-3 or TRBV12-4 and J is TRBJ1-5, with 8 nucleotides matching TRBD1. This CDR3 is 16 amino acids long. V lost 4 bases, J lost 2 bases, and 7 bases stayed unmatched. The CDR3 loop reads CASSSQGALGNQPQHF. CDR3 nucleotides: TGTGCCAGCAGTTCCCAGGGGGCGCTGGGCAATCAGCCCCAGCATTTT.

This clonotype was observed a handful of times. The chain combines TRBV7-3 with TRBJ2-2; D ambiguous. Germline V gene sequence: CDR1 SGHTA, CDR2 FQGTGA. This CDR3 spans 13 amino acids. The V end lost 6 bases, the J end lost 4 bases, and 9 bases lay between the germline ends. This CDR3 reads CASSIKPTGELFF. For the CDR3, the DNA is TGTGCCAGCAGTATCAAACCCACCGGGGAGCTGTTTTTT.

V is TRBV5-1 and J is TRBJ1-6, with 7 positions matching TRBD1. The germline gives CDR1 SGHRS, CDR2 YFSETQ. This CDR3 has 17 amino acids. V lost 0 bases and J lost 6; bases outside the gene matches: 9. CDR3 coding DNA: TGCGCCAGCAGCTTGGTGGCAGGGGGAGAAGGTAATTCACCCCTCCACTTT. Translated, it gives CASSLVAGGEGNSPLHF.

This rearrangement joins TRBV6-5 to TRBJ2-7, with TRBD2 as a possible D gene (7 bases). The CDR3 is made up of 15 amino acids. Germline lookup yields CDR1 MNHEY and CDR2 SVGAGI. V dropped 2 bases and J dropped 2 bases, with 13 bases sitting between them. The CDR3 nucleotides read TGTGCCAGCAGTTACAATGACGGGGGGCCCTACGAGCAGTACTTC. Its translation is CASSYNDGGPYEQYF.

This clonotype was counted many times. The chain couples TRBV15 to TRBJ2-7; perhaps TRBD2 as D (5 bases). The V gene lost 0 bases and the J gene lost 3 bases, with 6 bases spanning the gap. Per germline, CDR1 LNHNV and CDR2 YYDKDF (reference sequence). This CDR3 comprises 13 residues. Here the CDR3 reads CATSRDRGYEQYF. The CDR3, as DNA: TGTGCCACCAGCAGAGATCGGGGCTACGAGCAGTACTTC. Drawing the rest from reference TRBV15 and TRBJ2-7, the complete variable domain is DAMVIQNPRYQVTQFGKPVTLSCSQTLNHNVMYWYQQKSSQAPKLLFHYYDKDFNNEADTPDNFQSRRPNTSFCFLDIRSPGLGDTAMYLCATSRDRGYEQYFGPGTRLTVT.